Presented here are 8 T cell receptor beta chains from one specimen sequenced in a study of CD4 T cells in relation to SARS-CoV-2 and coronaviruses. The unexposed donors gave CD4+ T cells in about 2011-2019, prior to COVID-19. Profiled with immunoSEQ multiplex PCR; TCRdb holds only in-frame clones, not every one. The sample holds 60,000 or so clones, about 94% seen once. Sequenced sample: naive CD4+ T cells from PBMCs. Subset described: naive CD4+ T cells isolated by negative enrichment. These receptors came from a human donor in good health.

This clone is a singleton in its sample. The chain recombines TRBV27 with TRBJ2-3, with unresolved D. CDR1 MNHEY and CDR2 SMNVEV come from the germline V gene (reference sequence). CDR3 length equals 13 residues. Trimming took 4 bases from V and 1 from J, leaving 6 bases between them. CDR3 in DNA: TGTGCCAGCAGTTACGTCGGCACAGATACGCAGTATTTT. It encodes CASSYVGTDTQYF.

The rearrangement joins TRBV9 to TRBJ2-7; D not certain. The ends were cut back, 0 bases at V and 2 bases at J, with 9 bases in the middle. The germline gives CDR1 SGDLS, CDR2 YYNGEE. This CDR3 spans 14 amino acids. The CDR3 DNA reads as TGTGCCAGCAGCGTAGGGGGTGATACCTACGAGCAGTACTTC. This gives the protein CASSVGGDTYEQYF.

The V call is TRBV5-1, the J call TRBJ1-5; no clear D. The CDR3 sequence is 12 residues long. Germline-derived CDR1 and CDR2 are SGHRS and YFSETQ. The V gene lost 4 bases and the J gene lost 0 bases, with 2 bases spanning the gap. CDR3 amino acids: CASSISNQPQHF. In DNA form, the CDR3 reads TGCGCCAGCAGCATTAGCAATCAGCCCCAGCATTTT.

This rearrangement joins TRBV9 to TRBJ1-4, with a tentative D call TRBD1 (6 bases). Trimming stripped 6 bases from V and 8 bases from J, with 20 bases between. The CDR3 has 15 residues. Looked up from germline, CDR1 is SGDLS and CDR2 is YYNGEE. As DNA, the CDR3 is TGTGCCAGCACTTTGAGCGGGACACCGAAGGAAAAACTGTTTTTT. Translating gives CASTLSGTPKEKLFF.

This clone was found a few times. The CDR3 here is CASSHKTTGRTEAFF. DNA of the CDR3: TGTGCCAGCAGCCATAAGACCACGGGACGCACTGAAGCTTTCTTT. This chain connects TRBV11-2 to TRBJ1-1; D perhaps matches TRBD1 (5 bases). V lost 5 bases and J 4 bases, leaving 17 bases between the germline ends. The V gene's germline CDR1 is SGHAT and CDR2 FQNNGV. This CDR3 is built from 15 residues.

This chain links TRBV19 with TRBJ2-1; TRBD1 is a possible D gene (6 bases). Per the germline V gene, CDR1 is LNHDA and CDR2 is SQIVND (reference sequence). The CDR3 totals 15 residues. V lost 8 bases to trimming and J lost 1 base, with 15 bases between them. The CDR3 DNA reads TGTGCCAGTCACGGGGCAGGGGCATCCTACAATGAGCAGTTCTTC. Translated, it gives CASHGAGASYNEQFF.

This clone appeared a single time. The chain uses TRBV4-1 and TRBJ2-7; D ambiguous. V lost 1 base, J lost 2 bases, and 12 bases lay in between. This CDR3 is built from 15 residues. Per the germline V gene, CDR1 is MGHRA and CDR2 is YSYEKL. The CDR3 loop reads CASSQAPTEPYEQYF. The DNA of the CDR3 is TGCGCCAGCAGCCAAGCCCCCACAGAACCCTACGAGCAGTACTTC.

In regard to this clone: A read error may account for a junction end that differs from germline. This chain joins TRBV3-1 (or the pseudogene TRBV3-2) and TRBJ2-5, with D uncertain. The germline V gene encodes CDR1 LGHDT and CDR2 YNNKEL (reference sequence). The CDR3 length is 15 residues. CDR3 coding DNA: TGTGCCGGCAGCCAAGATTTTTACGTAGAAGAGACCCAGTACTTC. Amino acids: CAGSQDFYVEETQYF.